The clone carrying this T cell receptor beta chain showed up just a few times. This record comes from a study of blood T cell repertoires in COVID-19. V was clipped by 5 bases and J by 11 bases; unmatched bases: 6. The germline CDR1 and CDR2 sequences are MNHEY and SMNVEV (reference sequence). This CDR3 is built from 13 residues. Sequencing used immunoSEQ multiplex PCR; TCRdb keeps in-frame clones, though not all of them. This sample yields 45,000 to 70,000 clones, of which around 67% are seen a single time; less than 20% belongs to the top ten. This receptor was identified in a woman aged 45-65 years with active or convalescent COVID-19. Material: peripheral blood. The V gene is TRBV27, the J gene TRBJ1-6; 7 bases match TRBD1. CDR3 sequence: CASSQRGQAPLHF. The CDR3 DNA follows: TGTGCCAGCAGTCAAAGGGGGCAGGCACCCCTCCACTTT.